The rows below give T cell receptor beta chains drawn from one sample of a study of vaccination and CD4 T cells after COVID-19. For these TCRs, the target antigens are not known. TCRdb re-called the PCR reads through MiXCR, storing one row per CDR3 protein. Among 6,200 or so distinct CDR3 sequences listed, approximately 73% were seen once. The sample consisted of CD4+ T cells from blood, cultured in vitro. The receptors shown here come from a human donor who had recovered from COVID-19. Both conserved end residues are part of each CDR3. Fields, in order: V gene, J gene, CDR3 length, clone size, D gene, CDR3 DNA, CDR3 protein. D genes are given only for firm matches. Rows give clone size only sometimes, using once, few, many, or a class for an expanded clone.

TRBV19	TRBJ1-5	13	NA	NA	TGTGCCAGTAGTGGAGTCCACAATCAGCCCCAGCATTTT	CASSGVHNQPQHF
TRBV19	TRBJ1-5	15	NA	NA	TGTGCCAGTAGCCTCTCGACCGGGACTGGACAGCCCCAGCATTTT	CASSLSTGTGQPQHF
TRBV15	TRBJ2-3	17	NA	NA	TGTGCCACCAGCAGAGGGAGGGGCAGGGGAAAGACAGATACGCAGTATTTT	CATSRGRGRGKTDTQYF
TRBV7-8	TRBJ2-2	15	few	NA	TGTGCCAGCAGCCCCCGCCGGGCGAACACCGGGGAGCTGTTTTTT	CASSPRRANTGELFF
TRBV27	TRBJ2-7	19	NA	TRBD2	TGTGCCAGTAGTAGCCCCACAGGGACTAGCGGTCCGGTTTCCTACGAGCAGTACTTC	CASSSPTGTSGPVSYEQYF
TRBV6-5	TRBJ1-2	16	NA	NA	TGTGCCAGCAGTTCCCGACACGACGGCGGGAACTATGGCTACACCTTC	CASSSRHDGGNYGYTF
TRBV6-2/TRBV6-3	TRBJ1-2	15	NA	NA	TGTGCCAGCAGACCCCTCGGGGAGGCTGGCTATGGCTACACCTTC	CASRPLGEAGYGYTF
TRBV25-1	TRBJ1-1	13	NA	NA	TGTGCCAGCAGAACAGACAGTTACACTGAAGCTTTCTTT	CASRTDSYTEAFF
TRBV11-3	TRBJ1-2	13	NA	NA	TGTGCCAGCAGCTTAAGTAGGGACTATGGCTACACCTTC	CASSLSRDYGYTF
TRBV5-4	TRBJ1-1	12	few	NA	TGTGCCAGCAGCTCCGGGACCTTTGAAGCTTTCTTT	CASSSGTFEAFF
TRBV6-5	TRBJ1-1	11	NA	NA	TGTGCCAGCAGTTACAGTGGGCAAGCTTTCTTT	CASSYSGQAFF
TRBV30	TRBJ1-2	14	large	NA	TGTGCCTGGAGCGGTTCGGGCCTCGGGTATGGCTACACCTTC	CAWSGSGLGYGYTF
TRBV7-9	TRBJ1-2	15	NA	TRBD1	TGTGCCAGCAGCCCGCGCCTTGGGACAGATTATGGCTACACCTTC	CASSPRLGTDYGYTF
TRBV10-3	TRBJ2-3	16	NA	NA	TGTGCCATCAGTGATGTTGGTAGCGGTAGCACAGATACGCAGTATTTT	CAISDVGSGSTDTQYF
TRBV20-1	TRBJ2-1	16	NA	TRBD2	TGCAGTGCTAAGAGACCTAGCGGGGGGGATAACAATGAGCAGTTCTTC	CSAKRPSGGDNNEQFF
TRBV20-1	TRBJ2-5	15	few	TRBD1	TGCAGTGCTAGTGATCCCGGGACAGGGGAGGAGACCCAGTACTTC	CSASDPGTGEETQYF
TRBV15	TRBJ1-2	15	NA	NA	TGTGCCACCAGCACGACAAGGGGTACTGCCTATGGCTACACCTTC	CATSTTRGTAYGYTF
TRBV11-3	TRBJ2-2	15	NA	NA	TGTGCCAGCAGCCCGCGGGTCCCTTCCACCGGGGAGCTGTTTTTT	CASSPRVPSTGELFF
TRBV5-4	TRBJ1-2	13	NA	TRBD1	TGTGCCAGCAGGGAACAGGGGTTAGATGGCTACACCTTC	CASREQGLDGYTF
TRBV20-1	TRBJ2-7	14	NA	NA	TGCAGTGCTAGAGCCGCACTAGGTTCCCACGAGCAGTACTTC	CSARAALGSHEQYF
TRBV7-9	TRBJ1-1	15	NA	NA	TGTGCCAGCAGCTTTTGGGGCGGGAGGAGGACTGAAGCTTTCTTT	CASSFWGGRRTEAFF
TRBV19	TRBJ2-1	15	few	TRBD2	TGTGCCAGTAGCACCGGGACTAGCGGGGGGGGGAAGCAGTTCTTC	CASSTGTSGGGKQFF
TRBV20-1	TRBJ2-3	14	NA	NA	TGCAGTGCTCTTTACAGGTTAGGTCAAGATACGCAGTATTTT	CSALYRLGQDTQYF
TRBV7-9	TRBJ1-2	13	NA	NA	TGTGCCAGCACCATGACCCATTCGGATGGCTACACCTTC	CASTMTHSDGYTF
TRBV7-8	TRBJ2-5	16	NA	NA	TGTGCCAGCAGCTTAGGTATACGGGGGACCCAAGAGACCCAGTACTTC	CASSLGIRGTQETQYF
TRBV7-2	TRBJ2-7	15	NA	TRBD1	TGTGCCAGCAGCTTAGGGCAGGGGGCCTTCTACGAGCAGTACTTC	CASSLGQGAFYEQYF
TRBV7-2	TRBJ1-2	18	NA	NA	TGTGCCAGCAGCTTATCTGGAGGCGCAGGACTCGACTCCTATGGCTACACCTTC	CASSLSGGAGLDSYGYTF
TRBV20-1	TRBJ2-5	13	NA	NA	TGCAGTGCTCCGTCCCGAGGCCCCCAGACCCAGTACTTC	CSAPSRGPQTQYF
TRBV6-2/TRBV6-3	TRBJ2-1	11	NA	TRBD2	TGTGCCAGCAATAACGGGAGGGAGCAGTTCTTC	CASNNGREQFF